This T cell receptor (beta chain) was captured in a study of control samples from healthy donors and cancer patients. Method: immunoSEQ multiplex PCR; TCRdb's copy keeps in-frame clones and lacks some. The sample consists of tens of thousands of clones, approximately 93% of them appearing once. The germline V and J ends were trimmed by 0 bases and 6 bases, with 12 bases remaining between them. CDR3 size: 15 residues. Germline loops: CDR1 MGHRA, CDR2 YSYEKL. This receptor was obtained from a woman aged 40 to 50 with lung cancer. The chain employs TRBV4-1 and TRBJ2-1; D is unresolved. Sequencing input: PBMCs. Written as DNA, the CDR3 is TGCGCCAGCAGCCAAGATCTCCAGGATACCAATGAGCAGTTCTTC. Translating it yields CASSQDLQDTNEQFF.